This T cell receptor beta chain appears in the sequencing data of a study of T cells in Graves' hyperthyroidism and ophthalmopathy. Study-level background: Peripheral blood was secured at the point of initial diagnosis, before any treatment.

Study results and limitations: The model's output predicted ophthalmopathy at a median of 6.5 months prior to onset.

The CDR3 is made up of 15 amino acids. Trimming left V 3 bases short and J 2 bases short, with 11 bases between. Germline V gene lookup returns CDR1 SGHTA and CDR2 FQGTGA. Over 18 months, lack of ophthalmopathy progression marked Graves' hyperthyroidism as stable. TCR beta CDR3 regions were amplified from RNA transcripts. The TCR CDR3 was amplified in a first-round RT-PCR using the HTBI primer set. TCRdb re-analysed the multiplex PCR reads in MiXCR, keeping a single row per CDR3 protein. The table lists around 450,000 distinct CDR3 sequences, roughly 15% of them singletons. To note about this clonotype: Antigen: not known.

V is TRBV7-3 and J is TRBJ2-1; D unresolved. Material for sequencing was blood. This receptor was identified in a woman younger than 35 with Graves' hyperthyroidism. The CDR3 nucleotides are TGTGCCAGCAGCTTCCAGACAACTACCTACAATGAGCAGTTCTTC. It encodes CASSFQTTTYNEQFF. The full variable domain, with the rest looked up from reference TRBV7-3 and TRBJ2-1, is GAGVSQTPSNKVTEKGKYVELRCDPISGHTALYWYRQSLGQGPEFLIYFQGTGAADDSGLPNDRFFAVRPEGSVSTLKIQRTERGDSAVYLCASSFQTTTYNEQFFGPGTRLTVL.